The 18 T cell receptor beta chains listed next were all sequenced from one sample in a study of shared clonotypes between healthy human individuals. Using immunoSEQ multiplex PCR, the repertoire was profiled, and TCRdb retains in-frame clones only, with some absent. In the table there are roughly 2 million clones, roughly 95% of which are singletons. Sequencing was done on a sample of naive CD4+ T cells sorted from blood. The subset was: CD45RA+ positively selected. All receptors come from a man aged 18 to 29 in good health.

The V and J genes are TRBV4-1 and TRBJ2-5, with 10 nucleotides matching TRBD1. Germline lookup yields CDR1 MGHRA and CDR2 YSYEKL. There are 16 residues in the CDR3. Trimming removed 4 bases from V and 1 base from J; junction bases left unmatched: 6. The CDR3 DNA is TGCGCCAGCAGCCTCCCAGGGACAGGGGCCCAAGAGACCCAGTACTTC. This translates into CASSLPGTGAQETQYF.

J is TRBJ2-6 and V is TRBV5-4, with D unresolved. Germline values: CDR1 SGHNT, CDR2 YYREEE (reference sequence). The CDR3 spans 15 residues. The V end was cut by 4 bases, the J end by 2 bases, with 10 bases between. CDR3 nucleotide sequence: TGTGCCAGCAGCCCCGGATTCACTGGGGCCAACGTCCTGACTTTC. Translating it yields CASSPGFTGANVLTF.

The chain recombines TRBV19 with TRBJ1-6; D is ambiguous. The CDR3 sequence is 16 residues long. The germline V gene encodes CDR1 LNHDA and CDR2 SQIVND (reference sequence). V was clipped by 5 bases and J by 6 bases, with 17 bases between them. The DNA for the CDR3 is TGTGCCAGTAGTGCCTCTCAGGTCATCCGTAATTCACCCCTCCACTTT. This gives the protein CASSASQVIRNSPLHF.

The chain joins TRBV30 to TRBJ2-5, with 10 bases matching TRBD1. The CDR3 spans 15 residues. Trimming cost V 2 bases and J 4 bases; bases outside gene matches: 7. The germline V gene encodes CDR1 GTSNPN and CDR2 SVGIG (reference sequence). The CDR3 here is CAWSPGQGNVETQYF. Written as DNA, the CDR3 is TGTGCCTGGAGTCCGGGACAGGGGAACGTAGAGACCCAGTACTTC. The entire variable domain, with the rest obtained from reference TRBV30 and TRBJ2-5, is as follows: SQTIHQWPATLVQPVGSPLSLECTVEGTSNPNLYWYRQAAGRGLQLLFYSVGIGQISSEVPQNLSASRPQDRQFILSSKKLLLSDSGFYLCAWSPGQGNVETQYFGPGTRLLVL.

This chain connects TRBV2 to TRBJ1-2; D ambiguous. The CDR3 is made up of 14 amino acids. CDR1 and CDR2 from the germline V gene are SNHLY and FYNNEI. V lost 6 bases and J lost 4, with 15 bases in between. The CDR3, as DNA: TGTGCCAGCAGCGCAAATTGGGGAGCCTATGGCTACACCTTC. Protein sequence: CASSANWGAYGYTF.

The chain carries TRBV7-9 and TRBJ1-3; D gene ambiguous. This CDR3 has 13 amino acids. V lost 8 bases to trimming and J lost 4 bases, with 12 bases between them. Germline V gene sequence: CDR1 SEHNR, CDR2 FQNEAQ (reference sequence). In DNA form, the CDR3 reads TGTGCCAGCTTGGAGGGCCTCGGAAACACCATATATTTT. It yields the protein CASLEGLGNTIYF. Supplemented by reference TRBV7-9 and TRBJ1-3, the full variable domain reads DTGVSQNPRHKITKRGQNVTFRCDPISEHNRLYWYRQTLGQGPEFLTYFQNEAQLEKSRLLSDRFSAERPKGSFSTLEIQRTEQGDSAMYLCASLEGLGNTIYFGEGSWLTVV.

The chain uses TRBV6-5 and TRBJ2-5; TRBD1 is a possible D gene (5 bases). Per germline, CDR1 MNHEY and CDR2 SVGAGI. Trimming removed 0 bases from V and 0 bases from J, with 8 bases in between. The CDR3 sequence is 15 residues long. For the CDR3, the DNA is TGTGCCAGCAGTTACTCTGCAGGGTACCAAGAGACCCAGTACTTC. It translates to CASSYSAGYQETQYF.

The CDR3 coding sequence is TGTGCCAGCAGGACAGTCGGCGGGTCCAATGAGCAGTTCTTC. The encoded protein is CASRTVGGSNEQFF. V usage is TRBV6-1 and J usage is TRBJ2-1; D might be TRBD1 or TRBD2, each matching 5 bases. CDR1 is MNHNS and CDR2 is SASEGT in the germline V gene. The CDR3 has 14 residues. V lost 6 bases and J 6 bases, leaving 15 bases between the germline ends.

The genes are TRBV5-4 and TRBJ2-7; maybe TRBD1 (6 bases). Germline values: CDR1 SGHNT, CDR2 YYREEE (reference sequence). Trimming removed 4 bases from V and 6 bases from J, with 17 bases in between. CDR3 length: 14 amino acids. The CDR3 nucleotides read TGTGCCAGCAGCGTGGGGCAGGGGTTCTCCGAGCAGTACTTC. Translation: CASSVGQGFSEQYF.

CDR3 sequence: CASSLGSSLTGELFF. For the CDR3, the DNA is TGCGCCAGCAGCTTGGGGAGTAGTCTTACCGGGGAGCTGTTTTTT. The rearrangement joins TRBV5-1 to TRBJ2-2; D call uncertain. Germline V gene lookup returns CDR1 SGHRS and CDR2 YFSETQ. Trimming removed 0 bases at V and 5 bases at J, with 11 bases between. The CDR3 is made up of 15 amino acids.

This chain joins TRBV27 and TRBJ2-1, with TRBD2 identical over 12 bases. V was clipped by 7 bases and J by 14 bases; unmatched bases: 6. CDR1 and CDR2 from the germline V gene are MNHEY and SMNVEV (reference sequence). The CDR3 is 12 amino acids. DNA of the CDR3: TGTGCCAGCATACCTAGCGGGGGGGCGGAGTTCTTC. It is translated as CASIPSGGAEFF.

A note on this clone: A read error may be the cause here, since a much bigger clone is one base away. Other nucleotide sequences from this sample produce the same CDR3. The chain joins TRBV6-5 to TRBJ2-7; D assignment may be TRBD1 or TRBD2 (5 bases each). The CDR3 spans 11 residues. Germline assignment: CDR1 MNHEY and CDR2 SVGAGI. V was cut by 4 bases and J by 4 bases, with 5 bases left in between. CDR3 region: CASSWGYEQYF. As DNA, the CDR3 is TGTGCCAGCAGTTGGGGGTACGAGCAGTACTTC.

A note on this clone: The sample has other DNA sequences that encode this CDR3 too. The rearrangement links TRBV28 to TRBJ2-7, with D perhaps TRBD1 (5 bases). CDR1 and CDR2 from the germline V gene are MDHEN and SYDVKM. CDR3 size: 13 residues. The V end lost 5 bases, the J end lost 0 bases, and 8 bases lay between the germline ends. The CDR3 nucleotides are TGTGCCAGCAGTCACAGGTTCTCCTACGAGCAGTACTTC. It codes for CASSHRFSYEQYF.

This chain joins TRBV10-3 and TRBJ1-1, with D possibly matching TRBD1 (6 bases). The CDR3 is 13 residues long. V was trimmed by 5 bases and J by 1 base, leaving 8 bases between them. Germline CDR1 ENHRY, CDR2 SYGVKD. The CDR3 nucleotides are TGTGCCATCAGTAAGACAGGGAACACTGAAGCTTTCTTT. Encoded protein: CAISKTGNTEAFF.

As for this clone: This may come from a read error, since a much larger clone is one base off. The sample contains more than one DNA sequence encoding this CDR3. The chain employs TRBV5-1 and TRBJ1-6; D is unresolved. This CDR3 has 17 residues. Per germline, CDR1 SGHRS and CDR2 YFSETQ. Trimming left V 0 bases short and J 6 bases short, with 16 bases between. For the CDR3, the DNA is TGCGCCAGCAGCTTGGCAAGGGCCCCCGGGGTTAATTCACCCCTCCACTTT. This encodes CASSLARAPGVNSPLHF.

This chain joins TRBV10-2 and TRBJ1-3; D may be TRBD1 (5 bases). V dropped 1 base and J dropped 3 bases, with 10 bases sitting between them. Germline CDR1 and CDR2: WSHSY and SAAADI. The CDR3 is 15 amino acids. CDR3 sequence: CASSELGLVGNTIYF. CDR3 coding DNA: TGCGCCAGCAGTGAGTTGGGACTAGTTGGAAACACCATATATTTT.

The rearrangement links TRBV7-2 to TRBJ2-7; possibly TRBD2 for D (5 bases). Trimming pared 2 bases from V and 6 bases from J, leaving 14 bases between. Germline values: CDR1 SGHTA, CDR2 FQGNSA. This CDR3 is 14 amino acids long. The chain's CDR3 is CASSLRASRREQYF. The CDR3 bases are TGTGCCAGCAGCTTAAGGGCTAGCCGACGCGAGCAGTACTTC.

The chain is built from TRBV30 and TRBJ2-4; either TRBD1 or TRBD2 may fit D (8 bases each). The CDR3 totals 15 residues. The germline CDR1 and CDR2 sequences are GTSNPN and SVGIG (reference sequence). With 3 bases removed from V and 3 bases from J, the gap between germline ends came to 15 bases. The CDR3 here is CAWSGQGLGKNIQYF. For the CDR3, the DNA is TGTGCCTGGAGCGGACAGGGACTAGGCAAAAACATTCAGTACTTC.